This TCR beta chain comes out of a study of beta chain features in type 1 diabetes. Overall study: Similarity in age, gender and cell yields was seen between patients and healthy donors. Findings of the study overall: People with Type 1 diabetes carried modestly yet significantly shorter TCRB CDR3s in all four CD4+ subsets.

V shed 7 bases and J shed 3 bases, with 10 bases lying between them. The CDR3 sequence is 12 residues long. The germline V gene encodes CDR1 SGHAT and CDR2 FQNNGV. Remarks on this clone: What it binds is unknown.

Every isolated RNA sample was fully reverse transcribed, so sequencing captured expressed TCRB transcripts. The data were produced by immunoSEQ multiplex PCR, yet TCRdb's version contains in-frame clones alone and is incomplete. Of 330,000 or so clones listed, around 12% are singletons. A heparinised blood draw that averaged around 0.12 L was obtained once from each donor. This receptor was obtained from a woman aged 18-29 years with type 1 diabetes. The sequenced sample consisted of naive CD4+ T cells from blood. The rearrangement uses TRBV11-2 and TRBJ2-7; no definite D call. The CDR3 spells CASTDTHYEQYF. CDR3 coding DNA: TGTGCCAGCACAGACACTCACTACGAGCAGTACTTC.